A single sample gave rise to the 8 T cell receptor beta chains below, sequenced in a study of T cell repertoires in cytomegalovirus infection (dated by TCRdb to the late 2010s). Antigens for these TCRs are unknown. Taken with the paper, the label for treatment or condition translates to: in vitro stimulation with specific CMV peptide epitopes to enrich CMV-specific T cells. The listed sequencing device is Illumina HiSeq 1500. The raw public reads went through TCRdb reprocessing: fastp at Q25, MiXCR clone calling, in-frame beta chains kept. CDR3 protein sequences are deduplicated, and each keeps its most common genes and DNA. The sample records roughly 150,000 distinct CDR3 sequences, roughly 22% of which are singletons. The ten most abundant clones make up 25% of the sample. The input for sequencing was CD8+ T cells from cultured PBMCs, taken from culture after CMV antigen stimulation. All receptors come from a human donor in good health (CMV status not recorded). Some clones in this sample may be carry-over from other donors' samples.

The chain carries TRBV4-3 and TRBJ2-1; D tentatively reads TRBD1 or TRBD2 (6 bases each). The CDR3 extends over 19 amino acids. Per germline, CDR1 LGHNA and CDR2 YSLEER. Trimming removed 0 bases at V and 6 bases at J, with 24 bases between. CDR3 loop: CASSQDMRGASARGNEQFF. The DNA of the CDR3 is TGCGCCAGCAGCCAAGATATGAGGGGGGCTAGCGCGAGGGGCAATGAGCAGTTCTTC.

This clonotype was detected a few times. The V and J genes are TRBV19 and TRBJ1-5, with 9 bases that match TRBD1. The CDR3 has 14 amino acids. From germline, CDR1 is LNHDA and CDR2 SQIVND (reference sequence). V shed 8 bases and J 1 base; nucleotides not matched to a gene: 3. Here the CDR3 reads CASQGQGSNQPQHF. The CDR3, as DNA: TGTGCCAGTCAGGGACAGGGAAGCAATCAGCCCCAGCATTTT.

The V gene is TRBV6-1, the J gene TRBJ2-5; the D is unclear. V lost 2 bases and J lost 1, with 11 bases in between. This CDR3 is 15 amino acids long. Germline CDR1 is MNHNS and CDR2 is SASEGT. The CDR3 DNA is TGTGCCAGCAGTGAAATACATCGTCCCCAAGAGACCCAGTACTTC. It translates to CASSEIHRPQETQYF.

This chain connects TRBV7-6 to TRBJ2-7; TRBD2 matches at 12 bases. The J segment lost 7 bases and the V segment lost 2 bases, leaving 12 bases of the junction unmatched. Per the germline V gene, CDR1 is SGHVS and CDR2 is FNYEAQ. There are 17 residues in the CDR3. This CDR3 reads CASSLRAGTSGSGEQYF. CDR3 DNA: TGTGCCAGCAGCTTAAGGGCTGGGACTAGCGGGTCGGGGGAGCAGTACTTC. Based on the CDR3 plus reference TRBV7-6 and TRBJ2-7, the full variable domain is GAGVSQSPRYKVTKRGQDVALRCDPISGHVSLYWYRQALGQGPEFLTYFNYEAQQDKSGLPNDRFSAERPEGSISTLTIQRTEQRDSAMYRCASSLRAGTSGSGEQYFGPGTRLTVT.

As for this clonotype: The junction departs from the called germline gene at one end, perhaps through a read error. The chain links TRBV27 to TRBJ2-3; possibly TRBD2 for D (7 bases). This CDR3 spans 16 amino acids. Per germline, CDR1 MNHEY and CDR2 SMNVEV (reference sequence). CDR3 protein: CASSLVRGAPLDTQYF. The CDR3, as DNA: TGTGCCAGCAGTTTAGTTCGGGGGGCCCCCTTGGATACGCAGTACTTT.

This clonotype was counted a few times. CDR3 in amino acids: CATSEFPRTGKDTDTQYF. For the CDR3, the DNA is TGTGCCACCAGCGAATTCCCTCGGACAGGAAAAGACACAGATACGCAGTATTTT. This chain joins TRBV24-1 and TRBJ2-3, with 7 bases identical to TRBD1. The V gene end was trimmed by 7 bases and the J gene end by 2 bases; junction bases not matched to a gene: 17. Germline assignment: CDR1 KGHDR and CDR2 SFDVKD. The CDR3 contains 18 residues.

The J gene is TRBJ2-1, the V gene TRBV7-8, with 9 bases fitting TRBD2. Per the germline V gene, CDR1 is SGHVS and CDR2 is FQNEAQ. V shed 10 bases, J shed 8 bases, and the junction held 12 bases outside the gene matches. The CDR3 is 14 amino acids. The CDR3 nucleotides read TGTGCCACCCTAAGTCCTAGCGGGGTCCATGAGCAGTTCTTC. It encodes CATLSPSGVHEQFF. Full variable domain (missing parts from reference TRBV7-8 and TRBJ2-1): GAGVSQSPRYKVAKRGQDVALRCDPISGHVSLFWYQQALGQGPEFLTYFQNEAQLDKSGLPSDRFFAERPEGSVSTLKIQRTQQEDSAVYLCATLSPSGVHEQFFGPGTRLTVL.

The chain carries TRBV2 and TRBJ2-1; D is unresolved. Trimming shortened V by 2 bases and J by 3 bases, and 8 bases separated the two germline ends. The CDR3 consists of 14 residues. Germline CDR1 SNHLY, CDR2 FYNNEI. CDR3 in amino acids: CASSESQDYNEQFF. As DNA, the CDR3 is TGTGCCAGCAGTGAAAGCCAGGACTACAATGAGCAGTTCTTC.